Detailed here is one T cell receptor (beta chain). This CDR3 comprises 14 residues. Germline CDR1 reads SQVTM; CDR2 reads ANQGSEA. The trim removed 4 bases at V and 3 bases at J, leaving 2 bases unmatched. Positive CCR7 selection of CD45RO-negative cells yielded the naive CD8 cells, and terminally differentiated effector memory CD45RA+ cells were excluded. These data belong to a study of shared clonotypes between healthy human individuals. Only in-frame clones appear in the TCRdb table, and some are missing; sequencing was by immunoSEQ multiplex PCR. The sample shows more than 2 million clones, about 94% of them seen only once.

This TCR was recovered from a young man in good health. Some clones in this sample may be carry-over from other donors' samples. The chain employs TRBV29-1 and TRBJ2-1, with TRBD2 matching 11 bases. Sequencing was performed on naive CD8+ T cells from PBMCs. For the CDR3, the DNA is TGCAGCGTTGGACTAGCGGGATACTACAATGAGCAGTTCTTC. Amino acids: CSVGLAGYYNEQFF.